Presented here are 25 T cell receptor beta chains from one specimen sequenced in a study of beta chain features in type 1 diabetes. Their target antigens are unknown. cDNA synthesis used the whole RNA isolate, giving expressed TCRB sequences. TCRdb's table, derived via immunoSEQ multiplex PCR, lists solely in-frame clones and lacks some. The data show roughly 700,000 clones, 10% to 15% seen once. Study-wide results and caveats: The study found moderately but significantly shorter TCRB CDR3s in all four CD4+ subsets of Type 1 diabetes patients.

Source material: naive CD4+ T cells from blood. The origin of the receptors is a young man with type 1 diabetes.

This clone turned up a few times. The V gene is TRBV7-3, the J gene TRBJ2-6; D not resolved. Per germline, CDR1 SGHTA and CDR2 FQGTGA. Trimming cost V 5 bases and J 1 base, with 18 bases left between them. CDR3 size: 18 residues. The CDR3 bases are TGTGCCAGCAGCCCTGGGAAGGTAAAAGTATCTGGGGCCAACGTCCTGACTTTC. It specifies CASSPGKVKVSGANVLTF.

CDR3 amino acids: CASSLDRDSTYEQYF. CDR3 DNA: TGTGCCAGCAGCTTAGACAGGGATTCGACCTACGAGCAGTACTTC. J is TRBJ2-7 and V is TRBV7-9; possibly TRBD1 for D (6 bases). This CDR3 is 15 amino acids long. V was cut by 1 base and J by 2 bases, with 12 bases left in between. Germline CDR1 SEHNR, CDR2 FQNEAQ (reference sequence). Full variable domain (rest looked up from reference TRBV7-9 and TRBJ2-7): DTGVSQNPRHKITKRGQNVTFRCDPISEHNRLYWYRQTLGQGPEFLTYFQNEAQLEKSRLLSDRFSAERPKGSFSTLEIQRTEQGDSAMYLCASSLDRDSTYEQYFGPGTRLTVT.

The chain is built from TRBV2 and TRBJ1-2; D not certain. The CDR3 runs 15 residues. V was shortened by 2 bases and J by 8 bases, with 18 bases between the two germline ends. Germline CDR1 is SNHLY and CDR2 is FYNNEI. Written as DNA, the CDR3 is TGTGCCAGCAGTGAATTGGAAGGGTCGGTAGGCGGCTACACCTTC. Translation: CASSELEGSVGGYTF.

In DNA, the CDR3 is TGTGCCAGCAGCTTATGGGACAGGGGGAACGAGCAGTACTTC. Amino acid sequence: CASSLWDRGNEQYF. This sequence joins TRBV7-3 and TRBJ2-7, with 11 bases lining up with TRBD1. Germline assignment: CDR1 SGHTA and CDR2 FQGTGA. The CDR3 is made up of 14 amino acids. With 2 bases clipped from V and 5 bases from J, the junction kept 2 bases outside the gene matches.

V gene TRBV2 combines with J gene TRBJ2-3; no firm D call. The CDR3 has 12 residues. V shed 11 bases and J shed 5 bases, with 14 bases lying between them. The germline CDR1 and CDR2 sequences are SNHLY and FYNNEI. As DNA, the CDR3 is TGTGCCGGCTCCCTCGGTGTAGATACGCAGTATTTT. Protein product: CAGSLGVDTQYF.

The chain has TRBV2 and TRBJ1-5; D unclear. Between the trimmed V and J ends, which lost 7 bases and 6 bases, there was a span of 13 bases. The CDR3 spans 13 residues. Germline assignment: CDR1 SNHLY and CDR2 FYNNEI. The CDR3 DNA follows: TGTGCCAGCATGGGTAAGGGCGGTCAGCCCCAGCATTTT. Residues: CASMGKGGQPQHF.

The chain has TRBV2 and TRBJ1-2; 8 positions agree with TRBD1. Germline values: CDR1 SNHLY, CDR2 FYNNEI. The V segment lost 3 bases and the J segment 8 bases; nucleotides outside the gene matches: 5. This CDR3 contains 13 residues. DNA of the CDR3: TGTGCCAGCAGTGATGGGCCAGGGGGCGGCTACACCTTC. It yields the protein CASSDGPGGGYTF.

This chain connects TRBV4-2 to TRBJ2-3; D possibly corresponds to TRBD2 (6 bases). Trimming cost V 1 base and J 0 bases, with 14 bases left between them. Germline CDR1 is LGHNA and CDR2 is YNFKEQ. The CDR3 has 17 amino acids. The CDR3 nucleotides read TGTGCCAGCAGCCAAGCTTTGGGACTCGATAGCACAGATACGCAGTATTTT. Translating it yields CASSQALGLDSTDTQYF.

This clone occurred a few times. The rearrangement joins TRBV6-5 to TRBJ2-3; TRBD2 matches at 12 bases. CDR3 size: 15 residues. Germline V gene lookup returns CDR1 MNHEY and CDR2 SVGAGI. V gave up 5 bases and J gave up 3 bases; unmatched junction bases: 3. The CDR3 is CASSQGLAGTDTQYF. For the CDR3, the DNA is TGTGCCAGCAGTCAAGGACTAGCGGGGACAGATACGCAGTATTTT.

This clone was seen a few times. This sequence joins TRBV2 and TRBJ1-5; D is perhaps TRBD1 (5 bases). Germline V gene lookup returns CDR1 SNHLY and CDR2 FYNNEI. The CDR3 contains 14 residues. With 0 bases removed from V and 9 bases from J, the gap between germline ends came to 12 bases. The DNA of the CDR3 is TGTGCCAGCAGTGAAGCGCTGGGACCCGGGCCCCAGCATTTT. Translating it yields CASSEALGPGPQHF.

This clone was detected only a few times. The chain uses TRBV5-4 and TRBJ1-2; 8 bases are a match to TRBD1. Losses at the gene ends were 0 bases for V and 3 bases for J; bases not matched to a gene: 10. Germline V CDR1 and CDR2: SGHNT, YYREEE (reference sequence). The CDR3 length is 17 residues. The CDR3 DNA is TGTGCCAGCAGCTTGGCGGCAGGGGGCGGTTTGGACTATGGCTACACCTTC. Amino acid sequence: CASSLAAGGGLDYGYTF.

The V and J genes are TRBV6-5 and TRBJ1-6; D remains ambiguous. Germline lookup yields CDR1 MNHEY and CDR2 SVGAGI. V was clipped by 6 bases and J by 3 bases, with 12 bases between them. There are 15 residues in the CDR3. CDR3 sequence: CASRILEIYNSPLHF. The CDR3 bases are TGTGCCAGCAGAATTCTCGAAATCTATAATTCACCCCTCCACTTT.

The rearrangement links TRBV19 to TRBJ2-1; weak D call: TRBD2 (5 bases). CDR1 and CDR2 (germline): LNHDA, SQIVND (reference sequence). This CDR3 contains 15 residues. With 3 bases removed from V and 5 bases from J, the gap between germline ends came to 14 bases. CDR3 loop: CASSMTGSTHNEQFF. For the CDR3, the DNA is TGTGCCAGTAGTATGACGGGGAGCACCCACAATGAGCAGTTCTTC.

This clone turned up a few times. The J gene is TRBJ2-7, the V gene TRBV25-1, with 7 bases matching TRBD1. The CDR3 has 15 amino acids. Germline V gives CDR1 MGHDK, CDR2 SYGVNS. Unmatched junction bases numbered 7, after V lost 1 base and J lost 4 bases. The CDR3 DNA is TGTGCCAGCAGTGAATTGGGGGACAGAGAGTACGAGCAGTACTTC. This codes for CASSELGDREYEQYF.

The chain uses TRBV2 and TRBJ2-2, with a possible D match to TRBD1 (5 bases). Trimming shortened V by 6 bases and J by 1 base, and 12 bases separated the two germline ends. The CDR3 runs to 15 residues. CDR1 SNHLY and CDR2 FYNNEI come from the germline V gene. Here the CDR3 reads CASRESTVNTGELFF. Written as DNA, the CDR3 is TGTGCCAGCAGGGAGTCGACAGTGAACACCGGGGAGCTGTTTTTT. Looking up the rest from reference TRBV2 and TRBJ2-2 gives the full variable domain: EPEVTQTPSHQVTQMGQEVILRCVPISNHLYFYWYRQILGQKVEFLVSFYNNEISEKSEIFDDQFSVERPDGSNFTLKIRSTKLEDSAMYFCASRESTVNTGELFFGEGSRLTVL.

J is TRBJ1-2 and V is TRBV28; perhaps TRBD1 as D (5 bases). V was shortened by 4 bases and J by 2 bases, with 20 bases between the two germline ends. CDR1 and CDR2 from the germline V gene are MDHEN and SYDVKM. This CDR3 region has 17 residues. The CDR3 loop reads CASSSPSGGYENYGYTF. CDR3 bases: TGTGCCAGCAGTTCTCCATCCGGGGGATACGAGAACTATGGCTACACCTTC.

This rearrangement joins TRBV6-5 to TRBJ1-2; 8 positions match TRBD1. CDR3 length: 13 residues. V lost 6 bases to trimming and J lost 4 bases; unmatched junction nucleotides: 4. Per the germline V gene, CDR1 is MNHEY and CDR2 is SVGAGI. CDR3 bases: TGTGCCAGCAGCCACCAGGGGGCCTATGGCTACACCTTC. Residues: CASSHQGAYGYTF.

This chain uses TRBV10-3 with TRBJ2-2, with 9 bases matching TRBD2. The ends lost 10 bases at V and 6 bases at J; junction bases unmatched: 12. The CDR3 has 15 residues. Germline loops: CDR1 ENHRY, CDR2 SYGVKD. The CDR3 DNA reads as TGTGCCACCAGCACCGGGACTAGCATTTCCGGGGAGCTGTTTTTT. Translating it yields CATSTGTSISGELFF.

The chain recombines TRBV28 with TRBJ2-5, with unresolved D. CDR1 and CDR2 from the germline V gene are MDHEN and SYDVKM. Trimming pared 3 bases from V and 1 base from J, leaving 12 bases between. This CDR3 comprises 15 residues. The CDR3 DNA follows: TGTGCCAGCAGTTTGCCATTGGTCGTCCAAGAGACCCAGTACTTC. It specifies CASSLPLVVQETQYF.

V gene TRBV10-3 combines with J gene TRBJ2-7; TRBD2 might be the D (5 bases). From germline, CDR1 is ENHRY and CDR2 SYGVKD. Trimming left V 2 bases short and J 5 bases short, with 16 bases between. The CDR3 is made up of 15 amino acids. The CDR3 DNA is TGTGCCATCAGTGAGCGGCGGGCTGAGGTTGACGAGCAGTACTTC. As protein: CAISERRAEVDEQYF.

The chain carries TRBV5-1 and TRBJ1-2; D might be TRBD1 (6 bases). V was shortened by 3 bases and J by 7 bases, with 13 bases between the two germline ends. Germline V gene data show CDR1 as SGHRS and CDR2 as YFSETQ. The CDR3 loop spans 13 amino acids. CDR3 DNA sequence: TGCGCCAGCAGCTCCCGGGCAGGGGTTGGCTACACCTTC. This sequence encodes CASSSRAGVGYTF.

The chain uses TRBV7-9 and TRBJ2-6; D may correspond to TRBD1 or TRBD2 (5 bases each). V was clipped by 0 bases and J by 0 bases, with 12 bases between them. Germline CDR1 reads SEHNR; CDR2 reads FQNEAQ (reference sequence). This CDR3 has 18 residues. CDR3 coding DNA: TGTGCCAGCAGCTTAGCGGGGGTCGGCGCCTCTGGGGCCAACGTCCTGACTTTC. It translates to CASSLAGVGASGANVLTF.

This clone has more than one count but fewer than ten. The chain links TRBV5-6 to TRBJ1-2, with D hard to call. From germline, CDR1 is SGHDT and CDR2 YYEEEE. This CDR3 is built from 12 residues. Trimming shortened V by 2 bases and J by 4 bases, and 6 bases separated the two germline ends. The CDR3 bases are TGTGCCAGCAGCTTAGCCGGCTATGGCTACACCTTC. This translates into CASSLAGYGYTF.

This chain uses TRBV30 with TRBJ2-7; D is undetermined. CDR3 size: 11 residues. Trimming took off 6 bases at V and 6 bases at J, with 12 bases between the two ends. CDR1 and CDR2 from the germline V gene are GTSNPN and SVGIG (reference sequence). The CDR3 here is CACGRSVEQYF. The CDR3 DNA reads TGTGCCTGTGGCAGGTCGGTCGAGCAGTACTTC.

The chain carries TRBV5-1 and TRBJ2-7; no firm D call. V was shortened by 0 bases and J by 3 bases, with 7 bases between the two germline ends. CDR3 length: 13 residues. Germline V gene lookup returns CDR1 SGHRS and CDR2 YFSETQ. CDR3 loop: CASSLDVYYEQYF. The CDR3 DNA is TGCGCCAGCAGCTTGGACGTGTACTACGAGCAGTACTTC.